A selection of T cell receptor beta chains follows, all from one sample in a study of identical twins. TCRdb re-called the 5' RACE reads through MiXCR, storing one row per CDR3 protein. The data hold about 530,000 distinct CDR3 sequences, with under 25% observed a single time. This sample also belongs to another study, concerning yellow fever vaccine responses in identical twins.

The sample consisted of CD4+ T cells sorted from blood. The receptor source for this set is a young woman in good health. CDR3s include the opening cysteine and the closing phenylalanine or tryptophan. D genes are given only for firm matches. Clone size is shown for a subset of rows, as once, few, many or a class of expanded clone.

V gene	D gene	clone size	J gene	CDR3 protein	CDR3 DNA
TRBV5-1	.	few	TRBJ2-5	CASKPLSKETQYF	TGCGCCAGCAAGCCCCTATCGAAGGAGACCCAGTACTTC
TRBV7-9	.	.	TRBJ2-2	CASSPQGELFF	TGTGCCAGCAGCCCGCAGGGGGAGCTGTTTTTT
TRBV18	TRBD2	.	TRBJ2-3	CASSGPGRTDTQYF	TGTGCCAGCTCAGGTCCCGGGAGGACAGATACGCAGTATTTT
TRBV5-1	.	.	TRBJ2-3	CASRPRAGAVTDTQYF	TGCGCCAGCCGCCCTAGGGCGGGGGCAGTCACAGATACGCAGTATTTT
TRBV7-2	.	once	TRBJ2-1	CASSSRLLSNEQFF	TGTGCCAGCAGCTCTCGACTTCTATCAAATGAGCAGTTCTTC
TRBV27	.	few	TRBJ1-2	CASSKGPLHGYTF	TGTGCCAGCAGCAAGGGGCCCTTGCATGGCTACACCTTC
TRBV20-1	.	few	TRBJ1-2	CSARDSVDHYGYTF	TGCAGTGCTAGAGATTCAGTTGACCACTATGGCTACACCTTC
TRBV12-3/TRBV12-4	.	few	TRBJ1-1	CASSWTDSAEAFF	TGTGCCAGCAGTTGGACGGACAGCGCCGAAGCTTTCTTT
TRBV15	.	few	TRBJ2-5	CATSSGSGILQETQYF	TGTGCCACCAGCAGCGGCTCCGGGATCCTTCAAGAGACCCAGTACTTC
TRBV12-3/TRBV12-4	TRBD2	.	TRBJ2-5	CASSWTSGNGETQYF	TGTGCCAGCAGTTGGACTAGCGGGAACGGGGAGACCCAGTACTTC
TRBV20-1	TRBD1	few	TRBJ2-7	CSAHHRQGRHEQYF	TGCAGTGCCCACCACCGACAGGGGCGCCACGAGCAGTACTTC
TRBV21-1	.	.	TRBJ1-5	CASSKEDVFNNQPQHF	TGTGCCAGCAGCAAAGAGGACGTATTCAACAATCAGCCCCAGCATTTT
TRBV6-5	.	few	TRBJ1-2	CASSWGNYGYTF	TGTGCCAGCAGCTGGGGGAACTATGGCTACACCTTC
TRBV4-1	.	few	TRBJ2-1	CASSQVTGGNEQFF	TGCGCCAGCAGCCAAGTCACCGGGGGCAATGAGCAGTTCTTC
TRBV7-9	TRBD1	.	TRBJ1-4	CASSLGDRDFSNEKLFF	TGTGCCAGCAGCTTAGGGGACAGGGATTTTTCTAATGAAAAACTGTTTTTT
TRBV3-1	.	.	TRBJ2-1	CASSQGVRGPNTDEQFF	TGTGCCAGCAGCCAAGGGGTACGGGGGCCTAACACCGATGAGCAGTTCTTC
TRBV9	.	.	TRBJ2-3	CASSVAERHPTDTQYF	TGTGCCAGCAGCGTAGCAGAGCGACACCCCACAGATACGCAGTATTTT
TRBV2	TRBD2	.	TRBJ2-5	CASSGAGVAGDETQYF	TGTGCCAGCAGTGGCGCGGGAGTAGCGGGAGATGAGACCCAGTACTTC
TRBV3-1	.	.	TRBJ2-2	CASSDPGLAGELFF	TGTGCCAGCAGCGATCCGGGTCTAGCCGGGGAGCTGTTTTTT
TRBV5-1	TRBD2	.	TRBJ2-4	CASSRVIAGNTAKNIQYF	TGCGCCAGCAGCCGTGTCATAGCGGGCAATACAGCCAAAAACATTCAGTACTTC
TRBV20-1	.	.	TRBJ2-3	CSADGFAGATDTQYF	TGCAGTGCCGACGGATTCGCGGGGGCCACAGATACGCAGTATTTT
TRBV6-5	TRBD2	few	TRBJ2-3	CASSYGLAGGTDTQYF	TGTGCCAGCAGTTACGGGCTAGCGGGGGGCACAGATACGCAGTATTTT
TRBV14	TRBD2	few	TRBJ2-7	CASSPLLAGPYEQYF	TGTGCCAGCAGCCCTCTACTAGCGGGACCCTACGAGCAGTACTTC
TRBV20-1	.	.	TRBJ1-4	CSARAGTSNEKLFF	TGCAGTGCTAGAGCCGGGACAAGTAATGAAAAACTGTTTTTT
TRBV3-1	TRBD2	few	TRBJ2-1	CASSPRDYPYNEQFF	TGTGCCAGCAGCCCCCGGGACTATCCCTACAATGAGCAGTTCTTC
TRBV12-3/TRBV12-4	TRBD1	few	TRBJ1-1	CASSLPIDRGEAFF	TGTGCCAGCAGTTTACCAATAGACAGGGGCGAAGCTTTCTTT
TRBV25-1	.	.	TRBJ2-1	CASSEFRGGYNEQFF	TGTGCCAGCAGTGAATTTAGGGGGGGTTACAATGAGCAGTTCTTC
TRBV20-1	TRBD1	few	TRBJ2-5	CSARAGTGGGETQYF	TGCAGTGCTAGAGCCGGGACAGGGGGCGGTGAGACCCAGTACTTC
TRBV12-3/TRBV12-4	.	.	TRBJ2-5	CASSFDSFQETQYF	TGTGCCAGCAGTTTCGACAGCTTCCAAGAGACCCAGTACTTC
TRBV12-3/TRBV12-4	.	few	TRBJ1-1	CASLLNTEAFF	TGTGCCAGCCTATTGAACACTGAAGCTTTCTTT
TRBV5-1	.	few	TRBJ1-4	CASSLGGGRANEKLFF	TGCGCCAGCAGCTTGGGCGGGGGACGGGCTAATGAAAAACTGTTTTTT
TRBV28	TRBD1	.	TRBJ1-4	CASSLGTGGIEKLFF	TGTGCCAGCAGTTTAGGGACAGGGGGAATTGAAAAACTGTTTTTT
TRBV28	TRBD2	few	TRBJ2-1	CASSPGTSGPSSYNEQFF	TGTGCCAGCAGCCCTGGGACTAGCGGGCCGAGCTCCTACAATGAGCAGTTCTTC
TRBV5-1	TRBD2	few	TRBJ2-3	CASSRTSGSLGTDTQYF	TGCGCCAGCAGCCGGACTAGCGGGAGTTTGGGCACAGATACGCAGTATTTT
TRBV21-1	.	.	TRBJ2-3	CASSKGKGVRADTQYF	TGTGCCAGCAGCAAAGGGAAGGGGGTGCGGGCAGATACGCAGTATTTT
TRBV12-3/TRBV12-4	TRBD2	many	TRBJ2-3	CASRGTSGSTDTQYF	TGTGCCAGCAGGGGGACTAGCGGAAGCACAGATACGCAGTATTTT
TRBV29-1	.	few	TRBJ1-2	CSVTIANYGYTF	TGCAGCGTCACGATAGCTAACTATGGCTACACCTTC
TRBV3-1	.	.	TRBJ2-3	CASSQHGLTDTQYF	TGTGCCAGCAGCCAACACGGACTCACAGATACGCAGTATTTT
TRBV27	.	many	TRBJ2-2	CASKVGLAAGELFF	TGTGCCAGCAAGGTGGGGCTAGCCGCCGGGGAGCTGTTTTTT
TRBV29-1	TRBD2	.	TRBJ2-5	CRLVQGLAGDWYQETQYF	TGCAGACTGGTACAGGGACTAGCGGGGGATTGGTACCAAGAGACCCAGTACTTC
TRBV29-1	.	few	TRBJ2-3	CSVVLGMGTDTQYF	TGCAGCGTTGTGCTAGGGATGGGAACAGATACGCAGTATTTT
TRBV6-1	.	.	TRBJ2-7	CASRAPGDPTYEQYF	TGTGCCAGCAGAGCCCCCGGGGACCCCACCTACGAGCAGTACTTC
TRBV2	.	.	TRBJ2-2	CASSVLADTGELFF	TGTGCCAGCAGTGTTCTAGCCGACACCGGGGAGCTGTTTTTT
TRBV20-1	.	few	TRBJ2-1	CSAIREMSYNEQFF	TGCAGTGCTATAAGGGAAATGTCCTACAATGAGCAGTTCTTC
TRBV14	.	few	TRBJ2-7	CASSRGLSDYEQYF	TGTGCCAGCAGCCGAGGACTGTCCGACTACGAGCAGTACTTC
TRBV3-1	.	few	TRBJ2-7	CASSPPEAGEQYF	TGTGCCAGCAGCCCCCCCGAGGCCGGCGAGCAGTACTTC
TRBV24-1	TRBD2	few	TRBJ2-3	CATSDPKAGGADTQYF	TGTGCCACCAGTGATCCAAAAGCGGGAGGAGCAGATACGCAGTATTTT
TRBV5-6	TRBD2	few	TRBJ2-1	CASSPPETSGNNEQFF	TGTGCCAGCAGCCCCCCAGAGACTAGCGGAAACAATGAGCAGTTCTTC
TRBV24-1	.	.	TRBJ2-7	CATSDFNEQYF	TGTGCCACCAGTGATTTTAACGAGCAGTACTTC
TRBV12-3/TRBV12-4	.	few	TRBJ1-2	CASSSPGRANYGYTF	TGTGCCAGCAGTTCACCAGGGAGAGCTAACTATGGCTACACCTTC
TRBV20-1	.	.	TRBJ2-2	CSARDLENTGELFF	TGCAGTGCTAGAGATCTAGAGAACACCGGGGAGCTGTTTTTT
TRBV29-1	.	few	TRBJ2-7	CSVGVRTLFSYEQYF	TGCAGCGTTGGAGTACGGACACTCTTCTCCTACGAGCAGTACTTC
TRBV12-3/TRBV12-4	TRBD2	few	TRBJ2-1	CASSLRGGVNF	TGTGCCAGCAGTTTGCGCGGGGGGGTCAATTTC
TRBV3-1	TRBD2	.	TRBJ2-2	CASSSGLAGAIPGELFF	TGTGCCAGCAGCTCAGGACTAGCGGGGGCCATTCCCGGGGAGCTGTTTTTT
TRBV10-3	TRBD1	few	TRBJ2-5	CAISTGGRETQYF	TGTGCCATCAGTACAGGGGGACGGGAGACCCAGTACTTC